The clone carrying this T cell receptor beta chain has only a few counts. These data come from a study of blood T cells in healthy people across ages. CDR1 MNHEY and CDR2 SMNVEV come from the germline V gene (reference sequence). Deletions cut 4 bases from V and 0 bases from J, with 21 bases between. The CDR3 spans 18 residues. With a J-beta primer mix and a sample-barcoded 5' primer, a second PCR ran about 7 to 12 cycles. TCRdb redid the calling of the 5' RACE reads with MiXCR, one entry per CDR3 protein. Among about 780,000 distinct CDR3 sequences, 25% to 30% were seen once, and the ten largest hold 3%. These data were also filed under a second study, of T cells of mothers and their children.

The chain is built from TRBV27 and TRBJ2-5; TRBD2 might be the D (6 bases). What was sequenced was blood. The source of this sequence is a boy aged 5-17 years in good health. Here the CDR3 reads CASSWVPPAGRYQETQYF. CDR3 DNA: TGTGCCAGCAGTTGGGTGCCCCCGGCGGGGAGGTACCAAGAGACCCAGTACTTC.